This is a list of T cell receptor beta chains from one sample in a study of blood T cell repertoires in COVID-19. Measured with immunoSEQ multiplex PCR; TCRdb has only the in-frame clones, and not every one. The sample carries some 150,000 clones, around 88% recorded once. The material sequenced was peripheral blood. These receptors were taken from a woman aged 55-69 years with acute or convalescent COVID-19. The CDR3 runs from the conserved cysteine through the conserved F or W. D genes are given only for firm matches. Some rows have no size entry. The others give once, few or many, or a class for an expanded clone.

v_call	d_call	j_call	clone_size	cdr3_aa	cdr3_nt
TRBV11-2	TRBD1	TRBJ1-2	-	CASSSGDSLDGYTF	TGTGCCAGCAGCTCAGGGGACAGTCTGGACGGCTACACCTTC
TRBV14	TRBD1	TRBJ2-7	-	CASRKTGGPYEQYF	TGTGCCAGCAGGAAGACAGGGGGTCCCTACGAGCAGTACTTC
TRBV27	TRBD1	TRBJ1-6	-	CASSSLGTGSSPLHF	TGTGCCAGCAGTTCTTTGGGGACAGGGAGCTCACCCCTCCACTTT
TRBV7-6	TRBD2	TRBJ2-1	-	CASSSSGGADNEQFF	TGTGCCAGCAGCTCCAGCGGGGGGGCCGACAATGAGCAGTTCTTC
TRBV6-5	TRBD1	TRBJ1-1	-	CASTQGANTEAFF	TGTGCCAGCACTCAGGGGGCTAACACTGAAGCTTTCTTT
TRBV7-2	-	TRBJ1-5	-	CASSLARAMNQPQHF	TGTGCCAGCAGCTTAGCGCGGGCAATGAATCAGCCCCAGCATTTT
TRBV10-3	-	TRBJ1-3	-	CASRVFDSGNTIYF	TGTGCCTCCCGGGTCTTTGACTCTGGAAACACCATATATTTT
TRBV18	TRBD1	TRBJ2-5	-	CASSPQQGVRQETQYF	TGTGCCAGCTCACCACAGCAGGGGGTCCGACAAGAGACCCAGTACTTC
TRBV10-3	-	TRBJ1-2	-	CAISELDSQGHTF	TGTGCCATCAGTGAACTTGACAGCCAGGGCCACACCTTC
TRBV9	-	TRBJ2-1	-	CASSPDSSYNEQFF	TGTGCCAGCAGCCCAGACAGTTCCTACAATGAGCAGTTCTTC
TRBV9	-	TRBJ2-5	-	CASSVVPGVIETQYF	TGTGCCAGCAGCGTAGTGCCCGGTGTAATAGAGACCCAGTACTTC
TRBV30	-	TRBJ1-2	few	CAWSKRRVSYGYTF	TGTGCCTGGAGTAAACGCAGGGTTTCCTATGGCTACACCTTC
TRBV6-5	-	TRBJ2-1	-	CATINNPGNEQFF	TGTGCCACAATCAATAACCCGGGCAATGAGCAGTTCTTC
TRBV28	-	TRBJ2-4	-	CASRPQGLNIQYF	TGTGCCAGCAGACCACAGGGATTAAACATTCAGTACTTC
TRBV10-3	TRBD2	TRBJ2-3	-	CAISASGGTDTQYF	TGTGCCATCAGTGCTAGCGGGGGCACAGATACGCAGTATTTT
TRBV4-1	-	TRBJ2-1	-	CASSPIGLAGEFF	TGCGCCAGCAGCCCGATAGGACTCGCCGGGGAGTTCTTC
TRBV19	-	TRBJ1-6	-	CASTGRENYNSPLHF	TGTGCCAGTACTGGGAGAGAGAACTATAATTCACCCCTCCACTTT
TRBV7-8	-	TRBJ1-5	few	CASNLREGNQPQHF	TGTGCCAGCAACCTTCGGGAGGGAAATCAGCCCCAGCATTTT
TRBV11-3	TRBD1	TRBJ2-1	-	CASSYRDRGNEQFF	TGTGCCAGCAGTTATAGGGACAGGGGGAATGAGCAGTTCTTC
TRBV6-2/TRBV6-3	-	TRBJ2-5	-	CASSYGGGQETQYF	TGTGCCAGCAGTTACGGGGGAGGCCAAGAGACCCAGTACTTC
TRBV25-1	TRBD1	TRBJ1-6	-	CASSEWRDSNSPLHF	TGTGCCAGCAGTGAATGGCGGGACAGTAATTCACCCCTCCACTTT
TRBV5-1	-	TRBJ1-6	-	CASSLAEISYNSPLHF	TGCGCCAGCAGCTTGGCCGAGATCTCCTATAATTCACCCCTCCACTTT
TRBV28	-	TRBJ2-1	-	CASSFGDAKQFF	TGTGCCAGCAGTTTTGGAGACGCGAAGCAGTTCTTC
TRBV5-4	-	TRBJ2-7	-	CASSAQQGPYEQYF	TGTGCCAGCAGCGCACAACAGGGACCCTACGAGCAGTACTTC
TRBV27	TRBD2	TRBJ2-3	-	CASSLMAGGPLHTQYF	TGTGCCAGCAGTTTAATGGCGGGGGGGCCGCTACATACGCAGTATTTT
TRBV5-1	TRBD1	TRBJ2-2	-	CASSLSGRTGGGTNTGELFF	TGCGCCAGCAGCTTGAGTGGCCGTACAGGGGGCGGTACGAACACCGGGGAGCTGTTTTTT
TRBV18	TRBD2	TRBJ2-7	-	CASSPVGLAGREQYF	TGTGCCAGCTCACCCGTAGGACTAGCGGGGCGCGAGCAGTACTTC
TRBV19	TRBD1	TRBJ2-7	few	CASSKTGQFSYEQYF	TGTGCCAGTAGTAAGACAGGGCAATTCTCCTACGAGCAGTACTTC
TRBV30	-	TRBJ2-5	once	CAWSEGGAGQYF	TGTGCCTGGAGTGAGGGGGGGGCGGGCCAGTACTTC
TRBV3-1/TRBV3-2	-	TRBJ2-2	once	CASGDRSGPNTGELFF	TGTGCCAGCGGAGACCGAAGCGGGCCGAACACCGGGGAGCTGTTTTTT
TRBV7-9	-	TRBJ2-7	-	CASSPGEEQYF	TGTGCCAGCAGCCCGGGGGAAGAGCAGTACTTC
TRBV6-6	TRBD2	TRBJ2-5	-	CASSQEAGANRETQYF	TGTGCCAGCAGTCAGGAAGCGGGGGCCAATCGAGAGACCCAGTACTTC
TRBV3-1/TRBV3-2	-	TRBJ1-1	-	CASSQAATPGAEAFF	TGTGCCAGCAGCCAAGCCGCGACACCGGGGGCTGAAGCTTTCTTT
TRBV11-3	-	TRBJ1-1	-	CASGHTGTEAFF	TGTGCCAGCGGACACACAGGCACTGAAGCTTTCTTT
TRBV7-9	TRBD1	TRBJ1-1	-	CASDPDRGSTEAFF	TGTGCCAGCGACCCGGACAGGGGGAGCACTGAAGCTTTCTTT
TRBV6-2/TRBV6-3	-	TRBJ1-6	-	CASSRSSYNSPLHF	TGTGCCAGCAGCAGGAGCTCCTATAATTCACCCCTCCACTTT
TRBV7-6	TRBD1	TRBJ1-2	-	CASSSPSGSGGSYGYTF	TGTGCCAGCAGCTCTCCCTCCGGTTCAGGGGGCTCCTATGGCTACACCTTC
TRBV16	TRBD1	TRBJ1-5	-	CASSPGQGRQPQHF	TGTGCCAGCAGCCCTGGACAGGGGAGGCAGCCCCAGCATTTT
TRBV5-4	-	TRBJ1-2	-	CASSSPGTPTGYGYTF	TGTGCCAGCAGCTCCCCCGGGACTCCAACTGGCTATGGCTACACCTTC
TRBV6-5	TRBD1	TRBJ2-1	-	CASKPTGGFYNEQFF	TGTGCCAGCAAACCCACAGGGGGCTTCTACAATGAGCAGTTCTTC
TRBV4-1	-	TRBJ2-2	-	CASSHGSRLMETGELFF	TGCGCCAGCAGCCATGGGTCACGACTTATGGAGACCGGGGAGCTGTTTTTT
TRBV7-8	-	TRBJ2-5	-	CASSPDRYQETQYF	TGTGCCAGCAGCCCTGACAGGTACCAAGAGACCCAGTACTTC
TRBV9	-	TRBJ2-3	-	CASSPGTQSSSHTDTQYF	TGTGCCAGCAGCCCTGGGACTCAAAGCAGCTCTCACACAGATACGCAGTATTTT
TRBV6-1	TRBD1	TRBJ1-2	-	CASREGTGSGGYTF	TGTGCCAGCAGGGAAGGGACAGGTTCAGGGGGCTACACCTTC
TRBV9	TRBD1	TRBJ1-6	few	CASSGGDSNSPLHF	TGTGCCAGCAGCGGGGGGGACAGTAATTCACCCCTCCACTTT
TRBV19	-	TRBJ2-5	-	CASTGHQETQYF	TGTGCCAGCACAGGGCATCAAGAGACCCAGTACTTC
TRBV6-2/TRBV6-3	-	TRBJ2-1	-	CASSYSVSRGLNNEQFF	TGTGCCAGCAGTTACTCGGTCTCAAGGGGCTTAAACAATGAGCAGTTCTTC
TRBV29-1	TRBD2	TRBJ2-3	-	CSVAPGGTDTQYF	TGCAGCGTAGCGCCGGGAGGGACAGATACGCAGTATTTT
TRBV30	TRBD1	TRBJ1-2	-	CAWVRDRANYGYTF	TGTGCCTGGGTCCGGGACAGAGCTAACTATGGCTACACCTTC
TRBV2	TRBD2	TRBJ2-2	-	CASSTSGGYTGELFF	TGTGCCAGCTCGACTAGCGGGGGGTACACCGGGGAGCTGTTTTTT
TRBV6-2/TRBV6-3	-	TRBJ2-6	few	CASSYTGVNVLTF	TGTGCCAGCAGTTACACGGGGGTCAACGTCCTGACTTTC
TRBV27	-	TRBJ2-2	-	CASSETDLNTGELFF	TGTGCCAGCAGTGAGACAGACCTTAACACCGGGGAGCTGTTTTTT
TRBV19	-	TRBJ1-5	-	CASSVTGAYSNQPQHF	TGTGCCAGTAGTGTCACAGGCGCATATAGCAATCAGCCCCAGCATTTT
TRBV18	TRBD1	TRBJ2-1	-	CASSPPGQGANEQFF	TGTGCCAGCTCACCACCGGGACAGGGGGCCAATGAGCAGTTCTTC
TRBV27	-	TRBJ2-2	-	CASSPRTVNTGELFF	TGTGCCAGCAGTCCCCGGACAGTGAACACCGGGGAGCTGTTTTTT
TRBV10-3	-	TRBJ1-3	-	CAISEPGTGNTIYF	TGTGCCATCAGTGAGCCAGGGACTGGAAACACCATATATTTT
TRBV4-3	TRBD1	TRBJ1-4	-	CASSPGQRNEKLFF	TGCGCCAGCAGCCCGGGACAGAGAAATGAAAAACTGTTTTTT
TRBV6-4	TRBD1	TRBJ2-5	-	CASSEGQGETQYF	TGTGCCAGCAGTGAGGGACAGGGAGAGACCCAGTACTTC
TRBV24-1	TRBD1	TRBJ2-7	-	CATSQGGWVDEQYF	TGTGCCACCAGTCAAGGGGGCTGGGTGGACGAGCAGTACTTC
TRBV11-3	-	TRBJ2-7	-	CASSLERGDEQYF	TGTGCCAGCAGCTTAGAAAGGGGCGACGAGCAGTACTTC